In its sample, the clone carrying this T cell receptor (beta chain) was seen many times. Its antigen remains unidentified. These data come from a study of T cells in Graves' hyperthyroidism and ophthalmopathy. Study observations and caveats: Blood held most thyroid clonotypes expanded above 0.001 frequency. Model-based prediction identified ophthalmopathy a median around 6.7 months prior to its onset. Ophthalmopathy cases were set apart from stable hyperthyroidism by a 13 V-J model.

Ophthalmopathy in the patients scored at least 3 on Clinical Activity Score and at least 4 on NOSPECS grade, lasting under 3 months. Amplification yielded TCR beta CDR3 regions, with RNA transcripts as the source. The primer set for the first-round RT-PCR of the TCR CDR3 was HTBI. Each CDR3 protein gets one entry after TCRdb re-called the multiplex PCR reads with MiXCR. The table has 310,000 or so distinct CDR3 sequences, more than 15% seen once. This TCR was recovered from a woman aged 60-70 years with Graves' ophthalmopathy. The sequenced sample consisted of blood.

The CDR3 sequence: CASSLWGTGSYEQYF. The CDR3 DNA reads as TGTGCCAGCAGCCTCTGGGGGACTGGCTCCTACGAGCAGTACTTC. The J gene is TRBJ2-7, the V gene TRBV13, with a weak D call TRBD2 (6 bases). CDR1 is PRHDT, CDR2 FYEKMQ, per germline (reference sequence). The CDR3 has 15 residues. V was clipped by 5 bases and J by 0 bases, with 14 bases between them.